The source of this TCR beta chain is a study of OX40 agonist ivuxolimab in advanced cancers. The overall study: The dose-escalation cohort was approximately 80% male, with a mean age of about 56 years, ranging roughly 23 to 79. General observations from the study: The study found among the lowest clonal expansion in partial responders at 0.1-3.0 mg/kg.

As for this clone: The antigen is not known.

V dropped 5 bases and J dropped 3 bases, with 11 bases sitting between them. The germline gives CDR1 SGHVS, CDR2 FQNEAQ. The CDR3 is made up of 14 amino acids. Using immunoSEQ multiplex PCR, the repertoire was profiled, and TCRdb retains in-frame clones only, with some absent. The sample has 40,000 to 45,000 clones; approximately 80% are singletons. The V and J genes are TRBV7-8 and TRBJ1-5; D call uncertain. The sample was CD4+ or CD8+ T cells sorted from blood, taken in a trial of the OX40 agonist ivuxolimab. The sequence derives from an adult with an advanced solid tumor such as melanoma, head and neck, liver or kidney cancer. The CDR3 region has the DNA TGTGCCAGCAGCCCTCTCACATTCAATCAGCCCCAGCATTTT. Translating it yields CASSPLTFNQPQHF.